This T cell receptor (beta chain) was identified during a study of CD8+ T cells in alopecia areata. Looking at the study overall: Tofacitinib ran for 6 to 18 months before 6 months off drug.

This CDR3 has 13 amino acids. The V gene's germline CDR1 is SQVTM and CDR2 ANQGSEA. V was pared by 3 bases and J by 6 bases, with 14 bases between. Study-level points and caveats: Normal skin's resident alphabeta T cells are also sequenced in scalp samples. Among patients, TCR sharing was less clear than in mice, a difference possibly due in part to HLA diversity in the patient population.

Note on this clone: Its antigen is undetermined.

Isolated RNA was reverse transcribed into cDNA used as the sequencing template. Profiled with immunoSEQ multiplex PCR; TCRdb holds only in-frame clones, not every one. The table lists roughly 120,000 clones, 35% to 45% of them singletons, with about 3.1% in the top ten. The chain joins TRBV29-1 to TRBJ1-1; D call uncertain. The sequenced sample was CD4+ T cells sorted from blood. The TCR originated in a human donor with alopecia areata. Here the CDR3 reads CSVEEGRGSEAFF. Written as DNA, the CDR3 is TGCAGCGTTGAGGAGGGCAGAGGCTCTGAAGCTTTCTTT.